These 21 T cell receptor beta chains originate from one sample sequenced in a study of blood T cells in healthy people across ages. With a J-beta primer mix and a sample-barcoded 5' primer, a second PCR ran roughly 6 to 12 cycles. Each CDR3 protein is one row after TCRdb ran MiXCR on the 5' RACE reads. The sample carries hundreds of thousands of distinct CDR3 sequences, approximately 55% recorded once. Sequenced material: blood. The receptors come from an elderly man in good health.

This chain links TRBV7-6 with TRBJ2-5; TRBD2 matches 8 bases. Germline CDR1 reads SGHVS; CDR2 reads FNYEAQ. CDR3 size: 15 residues. After removal of 2 bases from V and 5 bases from J, the junction contained 7 bases not matched to a gene. CDR3 sequence (DNA): TGTGCCAGCAGCTTAAGCGGGAGTGGGTATGAGACCCAGTACTTC. This gives the protein CASSLSGSGYETQYF.

The V call is TRBV9, the J call TRBJ2-5, with D unresolved. CDR3 length: 14 amino acids. With 4 bases removed from V and 3 bases from J, the gap between germline ends came to 13 bases. CDR1 and CDR2 (germline): SGDLS, YYNGEE. DNA of the CDR3: TGTGCCAGCAGCCCCTCTTCGCGGAAAGAGACCCAGTACTTC. Its translation: CASSPSSRKETQYF.

This sequence joins TRBV2 and TRBJ1-1; no reliable D call. The germline V and J ends were trimmed by 0 bases and 6 bases, with 8 bases remaining between them. Germline values: CDR1 SNHLY, CDR2 FYNNEI. CDR3 length: 13 residues. The CDR3 loop is CASSEAGRAEAFF. DNA for the CDR3: TGTGCCAGCAGTGAAGCGGGTAGGGCTGAAGCTTTCTTT.

The J gene is TRBJ2-5, the V gene TRBV5-1; a weak D match, TRBD2 (5 bases). Judging by the DNA end, TRBJ2-7 fits better; the J call may be wrong. Per the germline V gene, CDR1 is SGHRS and CDR2 is YFSETQ. This CDR3 has 13 residues. The CDR3 is CASSAEVGYEQYF. In DNA form, the CDR3 reads TGCGCCAGCAGCGCGGAGGTGGGCTACGAGCAGTACTTC.

This clonotype was seen ten or more times. The CDR3 nucleotides are TGCGCCAGCAGCGTGAAAACCGGGACAGCCCTAAATTCACCCCTCCACTTT. Encoded protein: CASSVKTGTALNSPLHF. This sequence joins TRBV5-1 and TRBJ1-6, with 7 bases that match TRBD1. CDR1 SGHRS and CDR2 YFSETQ come from the germline V gene. Trimming removed 4 bases from V and 7 bases from J; junction bases left unmatched: 14. This CDR3 is built from 17 residues.

The genes are TRBV29-1 and TRBJ1-5; no clear D. The CDR3 is made up of 12 amino acids. Deletions cut 0 bases from V and 6 bases from J, with 6 bases between. CDR1 is SQVTM, CDR2 ANQGSEA, per germline. The CDR3 reads CSVEEPGQPQHF. CDR3 nucleotide sequence: TGCAGCGTTGAAGAGCCCGGTCAGCCCCAGCATTTT.

As for this clonotype: Its ends do not fully match the called genes, so a read error is possible. The chain has TRBV18 and TRBJ2-1, with TRBD1 matching over 9 bases. Germline loops: CDR1 KGHSH, CDR2 LQKENI. There are 16 residues in the CDR3. CDR3 in amino acids: CASSPLNRGLNNERFF. The DNA for the CDR3 is TGTGCCAGCTCACCACTAAACAGGGGGCTGAACAATGAGCGGTTCTTC.

The gene calls are TRBV6-1 and TRBJ2-4; D remains ambiguous. The germline CDR1 and CDR2 sequences are MNHNS and SASEGT. This CDR3 region has 17 residues. Trimming left V 7 bases short and J 3 bases short, with 22 bases between. The DNA of the CDR3 is TGTGCCAGCATTCGAACCCCCGATGGGGTGGGCAAAAACATTCAGTACTTC. It is translated as CASIRTPDGVGKNIQYF.

In this sample, this clonotype turned up once. The chain carries TRBV2 and TRBJ2-1; 9 bases fit TRBD2. The CDR3 is 15 amino acids. V dropped 1 base and J dropped 5; count of bases not matched to a gene: 3. CDR1 and CDR2 from the germline V gene are SNHLY and FYNNEI. The CDR3 reads CASSEVLAGNNEQFF. In DNA, the CDR3 is TGTGCCAGCAGTGAAGTCCTAGCGGGGAACAATGAGCAGTTCTTC.

The chain links TRBV6-6 to TRBJ1-5; no reliable D call. In germline, CDR1 is MNHNY, CDR2 SVGAGI (reference sequence). The CDR3 runs to 14 residues. Trimming took 6 bases from V and 0 from J, leaving 9 bases between them. The CDR3 bases are TGTGCCAGCAGGTCATCGGGTAGCAATCAGCCCCAGCATTTT. As protein: CASRSSGSNQPQHF.

This sequence joins TRBV9 and TRBJ2-5, with 8 bases matching TRBD1. This CDR3 spans 14 amino acids. Per the germline V gene, CDR1 is SGDLS and CDR2 is YYNGEE. The V gene end was trimmed by 5 bases and the J gene end by 4 bases; junction bases not matched to a gene: 7. CDR3 DNA: TGTGCCAGCAGTCAGGGGGCGCGGGGAGAGACCCAGTACTTC. Translated: CASSQGARGETQYF.

The genes are TRBV5-6 and TRBJ2-5; 7 positions agree with TRBD1. CDR3 length: 19 amino acids. Germline CDR1 SGHDT, CDR2 YYEEEE. With V trimmed by 4 bases and J by 1 base, 19 bases remained unmatched. The CDR3 loop reads CASSPPYRGGPRFQETQYF. CDR3 DNA: TGTGCCAGCAGCCCCCCGTATCGAGGGGGCCCGAGATTCCAAGAGACCCAGTACTTC.

The genes are TRBV27 and TRBJ2-3, with D tentatively TRBD1 (5 bases). Germline V gene data show CDR1 as MNHEY and CDR2 as SMNVEV (reference sequence). This CDR3 has 16 residues. Trimming removed 4 bases at V and 0 bases at J, with 14 bases between. CDR3 nucleotide sequence: TGTGCCAGCAGTTCAGGGCCTTGTGAGAGCACAGATACGCAGTATTTT. Its protein product is CASSSGPCESTDTQYF.

This clonotype was detected a few times. This chain links TRBV6-2 or TRBV6-3 with TRBJ2-7; 11 bases align to TRBD2. The germline V gene has CDR1 MNHEY and CDR2 SVGEGT. This CDR3 spans 18 amino acids. V was clipped by 2 bases and J by 0 bases; unmatched bases: 9. As DNA, the CDR3 is TGTGCCAGCAGTTACCCCGCTCAACTAGCGGGAGTCTCCTACGAGCAGTACTTC. Amino acid sequence: CASSYPAQLAGVSYEQYF.

This clonotype turned up a few times. J is TRBJ2-1 and V is TRBV27; 10 bases are a match to TRBD2. The length of the CDR3 is 17 residues. Germline V gene data show CDR1 as MNHEY and CDR2 as SMNVEV (reference sequence). V trimming: 6 bases; J trimming: 4 bases; junction bases outside the gene matches: 12. DNA for the CDR3: TGTGCCAGCAGCCCCCTGGGTAGCGGGAGGCCATACAATGAGCAGTTCTTC. This sequence encodes CASSPLGSGRPYNEQFF.

This clonotype turned up a few times. The J gene is TRBJ2-6, the V gene TRBV6-1; 7 bases are a match to TRBD1. J gave up 0 bases and V 4 bases, and 9 bases lay outside the gene matches. The CDR3 sequence is 18 residues long. The germline gives CDR1 MNHNS, CDR2 SASEGT. Here the CDR3 reads CASSGRGGRASGANVLTF. CDR3 DNA: TGTGCCAGCAGTGGGCGAGGGGGCAGGGCCTCTGGGGCCAACGTCCTGACTTTC.

The rearrangement links TRBV5-1 to TRBJ2-5, with D unclear. CDR1 SGHRS and CDR2 YFSETQ come from the germline V gene. V was trimmed by 3 bases and J by 5 bases, leaving 11 bases between them. The CDR3 has 13 amino acids. Here the CDR3 reads CASSSGPRETQYF. The DNA for the CDR3 is TGCGCCAGCAGCTCGGGTCCTCGGGAGACCCAGTACTTC.

This rearrangement joins TRBV7-3 to TRBJ1-6, with D tentatively TRBD1 (5 bases). Trimming removed 0 bases from V and 10 bases from J, with 13 bases in between. This CDR3 is built from 15 residues. Germline CDR1 SGHTA, CDR2 FQGTGA. CDR3: CASSLTAQGYSPLHF. Here the CDR3 DNA reads TGTGCCAGCAGCTTAACCGCCCAGGGTTACTCACCCCTCCACTTT.

The chain links TRBV10-3 to TRBJ2-1; either TRBD1 or TRBD2 may supply D (5 bases each). The V and J ends lost 4 bases and 6 bases respectively, with 10 bases between them. The germline V gene has CDR1 ENHRY and CDR2 SYGVKD. The CDR3 spans 13 residues. The chain's CDR3 is CAISGERGNEQFF. CDR3 nucleotides: TGTGCCATCAGTGGGGAGAGGGGCAATGAGCAGTTCTTC.

This clonotype has more than one count but fewer than ten. The genes are TRBV29-1 and TRBJ2-1; 8 bases are a match to TRBD2. The CDR3 length is 14 residues. The V and J ends lost 5 bases and 6 bases, in that order; junction bases with no gene match: 9. From germline, CDR1 is SQVTM and CDR2 ANQGSEA. Here the CDR3 reads CSVSTGGPGNEQFF. As DNA, the CDR3 is TGCAGCGTTTCCACGGGAGGGCCGGGCAATGAGCAGTTCTTC.

This clonotype was seen just once. The chain has TRBV6-5 and TRBJ2-5, with D possibly being TRBD1 (6 bases). The J call may be in error: the DNA end matches TRBJ2-1 better. Germline values: CDR1 MNHEY, CDR2 SVGAGI. The CDR3 length is 16 residues. CDR3 sequence reads: CASSYPWTESQETQFF. CDR3 nucleotides: TGTGCCAGCAGTTACCCTTGGACAGAAAGCCAAGAGACCCAGTTCTTC.